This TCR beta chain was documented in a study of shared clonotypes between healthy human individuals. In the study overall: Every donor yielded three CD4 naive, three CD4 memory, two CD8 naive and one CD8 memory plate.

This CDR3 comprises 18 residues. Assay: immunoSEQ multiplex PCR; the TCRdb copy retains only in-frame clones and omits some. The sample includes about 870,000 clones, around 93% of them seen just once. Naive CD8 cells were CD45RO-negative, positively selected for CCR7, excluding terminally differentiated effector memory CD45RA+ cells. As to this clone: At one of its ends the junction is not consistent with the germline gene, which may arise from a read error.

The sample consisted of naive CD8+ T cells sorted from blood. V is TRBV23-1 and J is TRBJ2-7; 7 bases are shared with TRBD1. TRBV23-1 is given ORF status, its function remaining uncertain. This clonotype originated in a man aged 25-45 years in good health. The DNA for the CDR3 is TGCGCCAGCAATCAAAGTAAACTTACAGGGGTTAGTATCTACGAGCAGTACTTC. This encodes CASNQSKLTGVSIYEQYF.